The present entry profiles one T cell receptor (beta chain) with its context. The source of the sample is a study of molecular identifiers for immune sequencing clone quantification. TCRdb re-derived calls from the PCR reads in MiXCR, one entry per CDR3 protein. The sample contains a few hundred thousand distinct CDR3 sequences, under 30% of which appear only once. The germline V gene encodes CDR1 SGHDN and CDR2 FVKESK. CDR3 length equals 14 residues. J gave up 4 bases and V 4 bases, and 4 bases lay outside the gene matches. The sample taken for sequencing was naive CD8+ T cells from blood, with Jurkat cell RNA spiked in. This sample's subset: FACS-sorted CD8+CD4-CCR7+CD45RA+ naive T cells. This sequence originates from a human donor in good health. Some libraries in this study had Jurkat cell RNA spiked in. The genes are TRBV14 and TRBJ1-1; TRBD1 aligns across 9 bases. The CDR3 region is CASSPLQGATEAFF. The CDR3 DNA follows: TGTGCCAGCAGCCCGTTACAGGGGGCCACTGAAGCTTTCTTT.